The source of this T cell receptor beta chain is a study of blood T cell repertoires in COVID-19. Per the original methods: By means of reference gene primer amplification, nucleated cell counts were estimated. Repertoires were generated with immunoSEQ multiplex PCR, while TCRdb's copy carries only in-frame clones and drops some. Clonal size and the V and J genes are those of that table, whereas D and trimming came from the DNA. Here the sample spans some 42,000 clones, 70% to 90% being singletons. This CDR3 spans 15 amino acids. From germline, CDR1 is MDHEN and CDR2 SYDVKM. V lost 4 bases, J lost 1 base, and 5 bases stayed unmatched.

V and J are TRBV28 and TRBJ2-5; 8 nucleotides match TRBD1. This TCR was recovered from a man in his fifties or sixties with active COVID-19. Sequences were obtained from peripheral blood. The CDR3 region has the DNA TGTGCCAGCAGTTCTTACAGGGGGGCCCAAGAGACCCAGTACTTC. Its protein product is CASSSYRGAQETQYF.